Listed below are T cell receptor beta chains from one sample, sequenced in a study of blood T cell repertoires in COVID-19. Generated by immunoSEQ multiplex PCR, the TCRdb table keeps only in-frame clones and is missing some. The profile shows roughly 290,000 clones, around 86% of them singletons. Source material: PBMCs or T cells enriched from blood (not recorded which). These receptors were obtained from a middle-aged woman who had recovered from COVID-19. The CDR3 runs from the conserved cysteine through the conserved F or W. The D gene is left open where the match is weak. Clone size appears in some rows only: once, few, many, or a class for an expanded clone.

d_gene,abundance,j_gene,v_gene,CDR3aa,CDR3nt
TRBD1,-,TRBJ1-6,TRBV2,CASASNGQGNSPLHF,TGTGCCAGCGCTTCCAATGGACAGGGGAATTCACCCCTCCACTTT
TRBD1,-,TRBJ1-1,TRBV2,CASSGQGKMAEAFF,TGTGCCAGCAGTGGACAGGGAAAAATGGCTGAAGCTTTCTTT
-,once,TRBJ2-2,TRBV5-1,CASSLLQSNTGELFF,TGCGCCAGCAGCTTGTTACAGTCGAACACCGGGGAGCTGTTTTTT
TRBD2,-,TRBJ2-3,TRBV7-7,CASSPSGGSQYF,TGTGCTAGCAGCCCTAGCGGGGGGTCGCAGTATTTT
-,-,TRBJ1-1,TRBV5-1,CASSALTMNTEAFF,TGCGCCAGCAGCGCCCTGACAATGAACACTGAAGCTTTCTTT
-,-,TRBJ2-1,TRBV5-1,CASSLVGLAQFF,TGCGCCAGCAGCTTGGTAGGCCTAGCTCAGTTCTTC
TRBD1,once,TRBJ2-1,TRBV6-5,CASSSKGGSIYNEQFF,TGTGCCAGCAGTTCTAAAGGGGGCTCGATCTACAATGAGCAGTTCTTC
-,once,TRBJ2-3,TRBV5-1,CASSLALEVELDTQYF,TGCGCCAGCAGCTTGGCGCTTGAGGTCGAGCTCGATACGCAGTATTTT
TRBD1,-,TRBJ1-2,TRBV30,CAWSPRPGTDYGYTF,TGTGCCTGGAGCCCCCGACCCGGGACAGACTATGGCTACACCTTC
-,-,TRBJ1-1,TRBV7-3,CASSLLGGTTTEAFF,TGTGCCAGCAGCTTACTCGGGGGGACCACCACTGAAGCTTTCTTT
-,-,TRBJ1-2,TRBV7-2,CASSLGGGANYGYTF,TGTGCCAGCAGCTTAGGGGGAGGGGCCAACTATGGCTACACCTTC
-,-,TRBJ1-1,TRBV7-3,CASSLTEGTEAFF,TGTGCCAGCAGCTTAACGGAGGGCACTGAAGCTTTCTTT
TRBD1,-,TRBJ1-2,TRBV27,CASVGQVGGYTF,TGTGCCAGCGTAGGACAGGTGGGGGGCTACACCTTC
-,-,TRBJ2-2,TRBV5-1,CASSLSVSGELFF,TGCGCCAGCAGCTTATCGGTATCCGGGGAGCTGTTTTTT
-,-,TRBJ2-1,TRBV6-5,CASSFLTSSYNEQFF,TGTGCCAGCAGTTTTCTTACAAGCTCCTACAATGAGCAGTTCTTC
-,-,TRBJ2-5,TRBV10-2,CASSLEWAYQETQYF,TGCGCCAGCAGCCTCGAATGGGCCTACCAAGAGACCCAGTACTTC
-,-,TRBJ1-2,TRBV5-1,CASSLGAMVNYGYTF,TGCGCCAGCAGCTTGGGAGCGATGGTTAACTATGGCTACACCTTC
TRBD1,-,TRBJ1-2,TRBV11-2,CASSIGQGYGYTF,TGTGCCAGCAGCATTGGACAGGGCTATGGCTACACCTTC
-,-,TRBJ1-1,TRBV5-5,CASSLVVGNTEAFF,TGTGCCAGCAGCTTAGTAGTCGGGAACACTGAAGCTTTCTTT
-,-,TRBJ1-1,TRBV5-6,CASSLGRETEAFF,TGTGCCAGCAGCTTGGGTAGGGAGACTGAAGCTTTCTTT
TRBD2,-,TRBJ2-7,TRBV19,CASSIASAGSGVSYEQYF,TGTGCCAGTAGTATTGCTTCGGCGGGTAGCGGGGTCTCCTACGAGCAGTACTTC
TRBD1,-,TRBJ2-7,TRBV10-3,CAISEPGTGSYEQYF,TGTGCCATCAGTGAGCCCGGGACAGGGTCCTACGAGCAGTACTTC
-,-,TRBJ1-2,TRBV7-9,CASSLGSQVTYYGYTF,TGTGCCAGCAGCTTAGGGTCACAGGTGACTTACTATGGCTACACCTTC
TRBD1,-,TRBJ2-2,TRBV29-1,CSVHTGGRNTGELFF,TGCAGCGTTCATACAGGGGGAAGAAACACCGGGGAGCTGTTTTTT
TRBD2,once,TRBJ2-3,TRBV5-8,CASSLVLAGIADTQYF,TGTGCCAGCAGCTTGGTTCTAGCGGGTATAGCAGATACGCAGTATTTT
-,-,TRBJ1-1,TRBV6-4,CASSDSLEAEAFF,TGTGCCAGCAGTGACTCCCTCGAGGCTGAAGCTTTCTTT
-,-,TRBJ1-2,TRBV6-5,CASSSQGEGNGYTF,TGTGCCAGCAGTTCCCAAGGGGAGGGTAATGGCTACACCTTC
TRBD1,once,TRBJ2-7,TRBV6-5,CASRWDRESYEQYF,TGTGCCAGCAGATGGGACAGGGAGTCCTACGAGCAGTACTTC
-,-,TRBJ1-2,TRBV7-2,CASSFMLGGGDYGYTF,TGTGCCAGCAGCTTTATGTTGGGAGGGGGTGACTATGGCTACACCTTC
-,once,TRBJ2-5,TRBV7-6,CASSLGVLANLQETQYF,TGTGCCAGCAGCCTTGGAGTGTTAGCGAACTTACAAGAGACCCAGTACTTC
-,once,TRBJ2-1,TRBV4-1,CASSQVAGSRTYNEQFF,TGCGCCAGCAGCCAAGTGGCCGGGTCTCGTACCTACAATGAGCAGTTCTTC
-,once,TRBJ2-2,TRBV18,CASSPSTAGELFF,TGTGCCAGCTCACCTTCGACAGCCGGGGAGCTGTTTTTT
TRBD2,-,TRBJ2-5,TRBV5-1,CASRDRLAGNQETQYF,TGCGCCAGCAGGGATCGACTAGCGGGGAACCAAGAGACCCAGTACTTC
-,-,TRBJ1-6,TRBV4-2,CASSRTTGAYNSPLHF,TGTGCCAGCAGCCGGACAACAGGTGCTTATAATTCACCCCTCCACTTT
-,-,TRBJ1-2,TRBV5-4,CASSTEANYGYTF,TGTGCCAGCAGCACAGAAGCTAACTATGGCTACACCTTC
TRBD2,-,TRBJ2-1,TRBV7-9,CASSIGGTSGRYNEQFF,TGTGCCAGCAGCATAGGGGGGACTAGCGGGAGGTACAATGAGCAGTTCTTC
-,-,TRBJ1-1,TRBV20-1,CSAAGEAFF,TGCAGTGCAGCCGGTGAAGCTTTCTTT
-,-,TRBJ2-4,TRBV10-3,CAISDEALAKNIQYF,TGTGCCATCAGCGATGAGGCCCTAGCCAAAAACATTCAGTACTTC
TRBD1,-,TRBJ2-7,TRBV9,CASSVELDRYEQYF,TGTGCCAGCAGCGTAGAACTGGACAGGTACGAGCAGTACTTC
-,-,TRBJ1-2,TRBV15,CATSSGGDYGYTF,TGTGCCACCAGCTCGGGGGGGGACTATGGCTACACCTTC
-,-,TRBJ2-2,TRBV18,CASSPPGASPWELFF,TGTGCCAGCTCACCACCAGGGGCCTCCCCCTGGGAGCTGTTTTTT
-,-,TRBJ1-1,TRBV5-1,CASSSGTPNTEAFF,TGCGCCAGCAGCTCCGGGACACCGAACACTGAAGCTTTCTTT
TRBD2,-,TRBJ2-7,TRBV4-1,CASSPTSGLSYEQYF,TGCGCCAGCAGCCCTACTAGCGGGCTATCCTACGAGCAGTACTTC
-,-,TRBJ2-7,TRBV12-3/TRBV12-4,CASSRERYFEQYF,TGTGCCAGCAGTCGGGAGCGGTACTTCGAGCAGTACTTC
TRBD2,-,TRBJ2-3,TRBV7-2,CASSPSGRTDTQYF,TGTGCCAGCAGCCCTAGCGGGAGGACAGATACGCAGTATTTT
-,once,TRBJ1-3,TRBV19,CASGSGQSGNTIYF,TGTGCCAGTGGGTCCGGACAGTCCGGGAACACCATATATTTT